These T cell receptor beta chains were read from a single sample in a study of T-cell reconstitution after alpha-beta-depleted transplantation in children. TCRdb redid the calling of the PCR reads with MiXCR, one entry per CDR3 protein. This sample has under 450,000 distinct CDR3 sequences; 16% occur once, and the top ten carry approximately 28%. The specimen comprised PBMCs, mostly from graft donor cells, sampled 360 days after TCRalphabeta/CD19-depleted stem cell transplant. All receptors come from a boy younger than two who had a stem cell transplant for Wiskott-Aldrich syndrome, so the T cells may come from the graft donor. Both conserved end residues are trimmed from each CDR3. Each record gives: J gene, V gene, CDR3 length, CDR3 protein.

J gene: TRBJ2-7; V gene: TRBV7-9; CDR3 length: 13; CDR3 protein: ASSLVAGALDEQY
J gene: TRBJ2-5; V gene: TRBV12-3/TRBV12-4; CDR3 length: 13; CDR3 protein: ASSSFSTGAETQY
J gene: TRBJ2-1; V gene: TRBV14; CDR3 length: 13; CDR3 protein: ASSQVGRSYNEQF
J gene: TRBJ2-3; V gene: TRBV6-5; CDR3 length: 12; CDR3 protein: ASSYSTARDTQY
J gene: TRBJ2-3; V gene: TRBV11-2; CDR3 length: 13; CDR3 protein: ASSLGGAHTDTQY
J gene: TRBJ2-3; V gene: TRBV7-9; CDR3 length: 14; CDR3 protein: ASSLGLAARTDTQY
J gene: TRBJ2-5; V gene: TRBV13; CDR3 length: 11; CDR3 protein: ASSRTSEVTQY
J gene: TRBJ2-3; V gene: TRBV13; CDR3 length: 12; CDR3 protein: ASSLPGFTDTQY
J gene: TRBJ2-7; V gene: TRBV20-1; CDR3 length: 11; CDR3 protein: SARRGPHYEQY
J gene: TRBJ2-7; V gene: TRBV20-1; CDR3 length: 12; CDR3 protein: SAVLAGGPYEQY
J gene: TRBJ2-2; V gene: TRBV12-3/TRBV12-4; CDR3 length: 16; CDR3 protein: AFSLRLAGGPVPGELF
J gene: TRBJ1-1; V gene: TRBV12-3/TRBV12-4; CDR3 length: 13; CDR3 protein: ASSLVSRGNSEAF
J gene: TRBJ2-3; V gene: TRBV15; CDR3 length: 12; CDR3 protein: ATSSPRGTDTQY
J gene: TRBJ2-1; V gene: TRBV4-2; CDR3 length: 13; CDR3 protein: ASSQGGTADNEQF
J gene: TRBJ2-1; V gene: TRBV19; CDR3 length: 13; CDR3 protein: ASSTYKGIGNEQF